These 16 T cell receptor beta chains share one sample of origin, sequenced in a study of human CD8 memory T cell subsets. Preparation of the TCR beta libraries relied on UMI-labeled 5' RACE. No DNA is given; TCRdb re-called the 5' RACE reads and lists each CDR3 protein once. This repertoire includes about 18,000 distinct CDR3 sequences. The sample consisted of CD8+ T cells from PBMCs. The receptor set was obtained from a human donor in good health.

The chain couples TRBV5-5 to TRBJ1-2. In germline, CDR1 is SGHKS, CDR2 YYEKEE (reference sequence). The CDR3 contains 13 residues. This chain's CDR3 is CASSLEGLGGYTF.

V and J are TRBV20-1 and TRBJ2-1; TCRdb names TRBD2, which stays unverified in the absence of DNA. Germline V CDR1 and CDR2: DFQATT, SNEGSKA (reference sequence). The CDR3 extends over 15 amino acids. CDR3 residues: CSASPGTSGYNEQFF.

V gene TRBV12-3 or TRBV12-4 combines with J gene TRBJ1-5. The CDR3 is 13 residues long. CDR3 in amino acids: CASSLGKNQPQHF.

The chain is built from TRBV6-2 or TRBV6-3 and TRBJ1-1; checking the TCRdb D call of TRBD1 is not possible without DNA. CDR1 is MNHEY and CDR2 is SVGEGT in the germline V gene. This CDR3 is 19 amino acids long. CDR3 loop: CASSYVTPGQGVENTEAFF.

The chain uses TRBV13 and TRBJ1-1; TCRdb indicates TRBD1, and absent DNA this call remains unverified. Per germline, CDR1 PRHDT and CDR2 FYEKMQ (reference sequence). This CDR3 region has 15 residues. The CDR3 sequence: CASSSERGEYTEAFF.

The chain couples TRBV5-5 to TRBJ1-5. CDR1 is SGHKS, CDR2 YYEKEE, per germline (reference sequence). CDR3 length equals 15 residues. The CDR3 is CASSSRGNSNQPQHF.

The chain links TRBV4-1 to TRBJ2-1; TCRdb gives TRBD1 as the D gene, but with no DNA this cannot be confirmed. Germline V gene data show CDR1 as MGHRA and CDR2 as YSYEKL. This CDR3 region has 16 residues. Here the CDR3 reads CASSQERGPGINEQFF.

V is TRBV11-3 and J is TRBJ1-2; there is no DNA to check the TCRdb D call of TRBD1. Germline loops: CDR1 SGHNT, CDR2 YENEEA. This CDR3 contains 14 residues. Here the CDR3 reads CASSLKAGGTGYTF. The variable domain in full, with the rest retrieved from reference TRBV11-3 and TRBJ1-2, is EAGVVQSPRYKIIEKKQPVAFWCNPISGHNTLYWYLQNLGQGPELLIRYENEEAVDDSQLPKDRFSAERLKGVDSTLKIQPAELGDSAVYLCASSLKAGGTGYTFGSGTRLTVV.

The CDR3 sequence: CASSQDYAGAGELFF. The chain links TRBV4-3 to TRBJ2-2; TCRdb selects TRBD2, and the lack of DNA leaves this call unchecked. This CDR3 has 15 residues. Germline lookup yields CDR1 LGHNA and CDR2 YSLEER.

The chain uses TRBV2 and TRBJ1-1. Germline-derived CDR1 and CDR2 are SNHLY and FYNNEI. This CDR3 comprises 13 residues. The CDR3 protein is CASMEWLNTEAFF.

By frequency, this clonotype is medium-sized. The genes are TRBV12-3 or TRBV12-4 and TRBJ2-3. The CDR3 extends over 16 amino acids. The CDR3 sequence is CASSSESGSGTDTQYF.

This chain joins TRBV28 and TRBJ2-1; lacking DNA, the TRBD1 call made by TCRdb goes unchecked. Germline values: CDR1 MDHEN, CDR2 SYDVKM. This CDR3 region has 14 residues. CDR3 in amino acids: CASSLRGRVDEQFF.

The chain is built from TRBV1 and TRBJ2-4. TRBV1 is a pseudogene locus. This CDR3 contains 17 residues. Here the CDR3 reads CTSSQAWTKISKNIQYF.

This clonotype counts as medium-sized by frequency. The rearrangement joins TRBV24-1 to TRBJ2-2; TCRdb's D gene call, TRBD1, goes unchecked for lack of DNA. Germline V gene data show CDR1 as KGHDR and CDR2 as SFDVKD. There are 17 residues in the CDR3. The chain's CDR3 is CATSDTTGRTNTGELFF.

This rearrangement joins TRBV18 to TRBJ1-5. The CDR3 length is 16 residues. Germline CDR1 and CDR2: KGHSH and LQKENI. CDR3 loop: CASSPRQLGSNQPQHF.

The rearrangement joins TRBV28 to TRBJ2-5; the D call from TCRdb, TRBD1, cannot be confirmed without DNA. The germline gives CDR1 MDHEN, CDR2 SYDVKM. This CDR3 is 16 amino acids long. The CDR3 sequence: CASSNPFGGKGQTQYF.